What follows is one TCR beta chain and its context. Its antigen is not identified. Trimming stripped 1 base from V and 3 bases from J, with 18 bases between. Per germline, CDR1 SGHVS and CDR2 FNYEAQ. The CDR3 runs 18 residues. The sample belongs to a study of T cell responses to AZD1222 COVID-19 vaccine. Notes on the study in general: Regions left unmutated in variants are reportedly the target of nearly half of spike-specific TCRs. The donor cohort was predominantly white British with a female majority, and clonal diversity may have been underestimated.

Assay used: immunoSEQ multiplex PCR; TCRdb lists only in-frame clones, some missing. The sample has over 45,000 clones; approximately 91% are singletons. The sample consisted of peripheral blood, taken 28 days after the second AZD1222 dose. The sequence was obtained from an adult who received the AZD1222 COVID-19 vaccine. The V and J genes are TRBV7-6 and TRBJ2-2; D assignment may be TRBD1 or TRBD2 (6 bases each). In DNA form, the CDR3 reads TGTGCCAGCAGCTTAGTGGTGTCGGCAGGGGACTACACCGGGGAGCTGTTTTTT. It encodes CASSLVVSAGDYTGELFF.